The 6 T cell receptor beta chains below were found in one sample sequenced in a study of OX40 agonist ivuxolimab in advanced cancers. Libraries were constructed by the immunoSEQ multiplex PCR assay. TCRdb took over this immuneACCESS table, retaining in-frame rearrangements with V and J assigned. Such tables are incomplete; in checked studies, under half of the missing clones stem from an unresolved V gene, and the remainder is unexplained. This sample gives 65,000 to 95,000 clones in total; approximately 90% of them show up just once. The ten most abundant clones make up approximately 0.43% of the sample. Sample: CD4+ or CD8+ T cells sorted from blood, taken in a trial of the OX40 agonist ivuxolimab. The receptor set was obtained from an adult with an advanced solid tumor such as melanoma, head and neck, liver or kidney cancer.

This chain joins TRBV7-2 and TRBJ2-7; maybe TRBD2 (5 bases). Trimming pared 5 bases from V and 6 bases from J, leaving 11 bases between. This CDR3 spans 12 amino acids. CDR1 is SGHTA, CDR2 FQGNSA, per germline. The CDR3 here is CASSLGRGEQYF. CDR3 in DNA: TGTGCCAGCAGCCTAGGGAGAGGCGAGCAGTACTTC.

Turning to this clone: The CDR3 end shows no conserved phenylalanine or tryptophan, and so a read error is likely. No DNA is shown, since the ends of the CDR3 on it are uncertain; the CDR3 is the one TCRdb lists. The rearrangement joins TRBV19 to TRBJ1-1. The CDR3 region is 9 residues in length, termini included. CDR1 is LNHDA, CDR2 SQIVND, per germline (reference sequence). The CDR3 loop is CASSNGGRV.

The chain is built from TRBV9 and TRBJ2-6, with a tentative D call TRBD2 (6 bases). The V and J ends lost 0 bases and 10 bases respectively, with 17 bases between them. CDR3 length: 16 residues. Germline V lookup: CDR1 SGDLS, CDR2 YYNGEE. CDR3 nucleotide sequence: TGTGCCAGCAGCGTAGGCCGACAGTCGGCGGGGAACGTCCTGACTTTC. It is translated as CASSVGRQSAGNVLTF. Looking up the rest from reference TRBV9 and TRBJ2-6 gives the full variable domain: DSGVTQTPKHLITATGQRVTLRCSPRSGDLSVYWYQQSLDQGLQFLIQYYNGEERAKGNILERFSAQQFPDLHSELNLSSLELGDSALYFCASSVGRQSAGNVLTFGAGSRLTVL.

This chain uses TRBV6-1 with TRBJ2-5; no definite D call. The germline V gene has CDR1 MNHNS and CDR2 SASEGT. The V and J ends lost 7 bases and 5 bases respectively, with 20 bases between them. The CDR3 is made up of 15 amino acids. The CDR3 DNA reads TGTGCCAGCACCCCCAAGGACCCCTCGGAGGAGACCCAGTACTTC. The encoded protein is CASTPKDPSEETQYF.

The chain uses TRBV4-2 and TRBJ2-7; D may be TRBD1 (7 bases). Per germline, CDR1 LGHNA and CDR2 YNFKEQ. The CDR3 is 15 residues long. The ends were cut back, 1 base at V and 0 bases at J, with 10 bases in the middle. The CDR3 DNA follows: TGTGCCAGCAGCCAAGTGCAGGGGGGCTCCTACGAGCAGTACTTC. This encodes CASSQVQGGSYEQYF.

In nucleotides, the CDR3 is TGTGCCAGCAGTTACCAGGGGGCTTCACAAAAACTGTTTTTT. Translating it yields CASSYQGASQKLFF. This chain links TRBV6-5 with TRBJ1-4; 8 bases line up with TRBD1. Germline CDR1 MNHEY, CDR2 SVGAGI. The CDR3 runs 14 residues. V lost 2 bases and J lost 9; bases outside the gene matches: 5.